This T cell receptor beta chain was observed in a study of post-analysis software for immune sequencing data. General observations from the study: Among five TRBV segments more frequent in patients than controls were TRBV5-6, TRBV5-1 and TRBV20-1.

In germline, CDR1 is MNHEY, CDR2 SVGAGI. This CDR3 spans 16 amino acids. Notes on this clonotype: Antigen: not known. At one end the junction does not follow the germline gene, possibly because of a read error.

Every TCR beta cDNA library bore unique molecular identifiers. TCRdb independently ran MiXCR on the PCR reads; one entry per CDR3 protein. Here the sample spans roughly 600,000 distinct CDR3 sequences, 44% being singletons. Specimen: blood. The chain carries TRBV6-5 and TRBJ2-7; 7 bases match TRBD1. The receptor was isolated from a girl aged 5-17 years with multiple sclerosis. CDR3 coding DNA: TGTGCCTGCAGTTCGTCTACAGGGGTCCTAACCTACGAGCAGTACTTC. This gives the protein CACSSSTGVLTYEQYF.